A single sample is the source of the 29 T cell receptor beta chains below, sequenced in a study of shared clonotypes between healthy human individuals. Sequenced by immunoSEQ multiplex PCR; TCRdb stores in-frame clones only, minus some. The table shows approximately 700,000 clones, with more than 70% occurring only once. The sequenced sample consisted of memory CD4+ T cells sorted from blood. Subset denoted: CD45RA-negative fraction. The receptor set was obtained from a woman in her thirties in good health.

The chain links TRBV5-4 to TRBJ2-3; TRBD1 might be the D (6 bases). CDR3 length: 15 amino acids. The V end was cut by 8 bases, the J end by 0 bases, with 16 bases between. Germline V gene sequence: CDR1 SGHNT, CDR2 YYREEE (reference sequence). The CDR3 protein is CASYPGTLSTDTQYF. DNA for the CDR3: TGTGCCAGTTATCCCGGGACACTTAGCACAGATACGCAGTATTTT.

The CDR3 DNA reads as TGTGCCAGCAGTCTAGGGATTCAGGCCTACGAGCAGTACTTC. Its translation: CASSLGIQAYEQYF. The chain carries TRBV5-5 and TRBJ2-7; D is ambiguous. The germline CDR1 and CDR2 sequences are SGHKS and YYEKEE (reference sequence). V was trimmed by 5 bases and J by 2 bases, leaving 14 bases between them. CDR3 length equals 14 residues.

This clone occurred a few times. The chain combines TRBV28 with TRBJ2-1; 9 bases agree with TRBD1. The CDR3 has 14 residues. V trimming: 10 bases; J trimming: 4 bases; junction bases outside the gene matches: 8. CDR1 and CDR2 (germline): MDHEN, SYDVKM. The CDR3 here is CATHGQGLYNEQFF. CDR3 nucleotides: TGTGCCACCCACGGACAGGGGCTTTACAATGAGCAGTTCTTC.

Here the CDR3 DNA reads TGTGCCAGCTCAGGCAGTCTTAACTATGGCTACACCTTC. Its translation: CASSGSLNYGYTF. The genes are TRBV19 and TRBJ1-2; D is undetermined. Germline-derived CDR1 and CDR2 are LNHDA and SQIVND (reference sequence). Trimming took off 9 bases at V and 1 base at J, with 12 bases between the two ends. CDR3 size: 13 residues.

The rearrangement uses TRBV5-1 and TRBJ2-7, with no clear D. V was trimmed by 4 bases and J by 1 base, leaving 12 bases between them. Germline values: CDR1 SGHRS, CDR2 YFSETQ. The CDR3 is 14 residues long. The CDR3 loop reads CASSPGSDSYEQYF. The CDR3 coding sequence is TGCGCCAGCAGCCCCGGATCCGATTCCTACGAGCAGTACTTC.

CDR3 region: CASSELGGNTIYF. CDR3 nucleotides: TGCGCCAGCAGCGAGCTGGGCGGAAACACCATATATTTT. The rearrangement uses TRBV5-1 and TRBJ1-3; D uncertain. The CDR3 sequence is 13 residues long. V was clipped by 4 bases and J by 4 bases, with 9 bases between them. The germline V gene encodes CDR1 SGHRS and CDR2 YFSETQ. Supplemented by reference TRBV5-1 and TRBJ1-3, the full variable domain reads KAGVTQTPRYLIKTRGQQVTLSCSPISGHRSVSWYQQTPGQGLQFLFEYFSETQRNKGNFPGRFSGRQFSNSRSEMNVSTLELGDSALYLCASSELGGNTIYFGEGSWLTVV.

The chain recombines TRBV5-8 with TRBJ1-1; 7 nucleotides align to TRBD1. The CDR3 contains 17 residues. Per the germline V gene, CDR1 is SGHTS and CDR2 is YDEGEE. V lost 2 bases, J lost 2 bases, and 12 bases stayed unmatched. The CDR3 region has the DNA TGTGCCAGCAGCTTCACGACGGTCAGGGGGAAAAACACTGAAGCTTTCTTT. This sequence encodes CASSFTTVRGKNTEAFF.

J is TRBJ1-2 and V is TRBV6-5, with a tentative D call TRBD1 (6 bases). Germline V gene data show CDR1 as MNHEY and CDR2 as SVGAGI. CDR3 length: 14 residues. Trimming cost V 2 bases and J 6 bases, with 13 bases left between them. CDR3 coding DNA: TGTGCCAGCAGTTACCTACAGGGAAGGGATGGCTACACCTTC. Residues: CASSYLQGRDGYTF.

This clone was counted once. The chain uses TRBV10-3 and TRBJ1-4, with no clear D. The CDR3 covers 13 residues. Germline V lookup: CDR1 ENHRY, CDR2 SYGVKD. V shed 6 bases and J shed 4 bases, with 9 bases lying between them. The CDR3 DNA reads as TGTGCCATCAGGAACAGTGTTAATGAAAAACTGTTTTTT. Translation gives CAIRNSVNEKLFF.

The V call is TRBV5-1, the J call TRBJ2-2; D remains unclear. Germline V CDR1 and CDR2: SGHRS, YFSETQ. The V gene lost 5 bases and the J gene lost 0 bases, with 11 bases spanning the gap. The CDR3 spans 15 residues. CDR3 loop: CASSTKAANTGELFF. The CDR3 coding sequence is TGCGCCAGCAGTACGAAAGCAGCGAACACCGGGGAGCTGTTTTTT.

The chain is built from TRBV9 and TRBJ1-2, with unresolved D. The ends were cut back, 0 bases at V and 8 bases at J, with 11 bases in the middle. The CDR3 runs 13 residues. Germline-derived CDR1 and CDR2 are SGDLS and YYNGEE. The CDR3 sequence is CASSVERGRGYTF. CDR3 in DNA: TGTGCCAGCAGCGTAGAACGGGGTAGAGGCTACACCTTC.

This clone was picked up one time. The chain carries TRBV5-4 and TRBJ1-1, with a weak D call TRBD1 (6 bases). Germline V gene lookup returns CDR1 SGHNT and CDR2 YYREEE (reference sequence). Trimming took off 0 bases at V and 4 bases at J, with 10 bases between the two ends. The CDR3 consists of 14 residues. CDR3 region: CASSLGTGSTEAFF. Written as DNA, the CDR3 is TGTGCCAGCAGCTTGGGAACAGGGAGCACTGAAGCTTTCTTT.

The genes are TRBV27 and TRBJ1-1; TRBD1 aligns across 7 bases. This CDR3 region has 16 residues. Germline V gene lookup returns CDR1 MNHEY and CDR2 SMNVEV (reference sequence). The J segment lost 4 bases and the V segment lost 6 bases, leaving 14 bases of the junction unmatched. The CDR3 sequence: CASSFRPTGRGTEAFF. The CDR3 DNA sequence: TGTGCCAGCAGCTTCCGGCCGACAGGGAGGGGCACTGAAGCTTTCTTT.

The J gene is TRBJ2-6, the V gene TRBV4-2; maybe TRBD1 (7 bases). Germline assignment: CDR1 LGHNA and CDR2 YNFKEQ. V shed 4 bases and J shed 4 bases, with 26 bases lying between them. The CDR3 loop spans 20 amino acids. The CDR3 sequence: CASSPRGSTGPLLGANVLTF. The CDR3 DNA reads as TGTGCCAGCAGCCCCCGGGGGTCGACAGGGCCCTTATTGGGGGCCAACGTCCTGACTTTC.

This clone showed up just a few times. V and J are TRBV6-1 and TRBJ1-5; 7 nucleotides line up with TRBD1. This CDR3 has 15 residues. Germline V gives CDR1 MNHNS, CDR2 SASEGT. The V segment lost 6 bases and the J segment 2 bases; nucleotides outside the gene matches: 7. The CDR3 region is CASRSTGSGNQPQHF. In DNA form, the CDR3 reads TGTGCCAGCAGATCGACAGGGTCGGGCAATCAGCCCCAGCATTTT.

The rearrangement links TRBV11-1 to TRBJ2-6, with D perhaps TRBD2 (6 bases). CDR3 size: 16 residues. The germline V gene encodes CDR1 SGHAT and CDR2 FQDESV (reference sequence). Deletions cut 0 bases from V and 3 bases from J, with 9 bases between. For the CDR3, the DNA is TGTGCCAGCAGCTTAGCGGGAGGTATTGGGGCCAACGTCCTGACTTTC. Its protein product is CASSLAGGIGANVLTF.

The V gene is TRBV7-9, the J gene TRBJ1-1; 8 positions match TRBD1. V lost 7 bases and J lost 3; bases outside the gene matches: 4. Germline-derived CDR1 and CDR2 are SEHNR and FQNEAQ (reference sequence). The CDR3 extends over 13 amino acids. The CDR3 sequence is CASTPTGDTEAFF. The CDR3 bases are TGTGCCAGCACGCCGACAGGGGACACTGAAGCTTTCTTT.

This clone was seen a few times. The chain joins TRBV6-1 to TRBJ1-2; D perhaps matches TRBD1 (6 bases). Germline lookup yields CDR1 MNHNS and CDR2 SASEGT. CDR3 length: 13 amino acids. With 5 bases removed from V and 3 bases from J, the gap between germline ends came to 10 bases. The CDR3 DNA reads as TGTGCCAGCAGTAGACAGGTGGACTATGGCTACACCTTC. Encoded protein: CASSRQVDYGYTF.

This clone was counted many times. The V and J genes are TRBV5-4 and TRBJ2-1, with TRBD1 matching 7 bases. J lost 9 bases, V lost 4 bases, and 19 bases had no gene match. The germline V gene has CDR1 SGHNT and CDR2 YYREEE (reference sequence). This CDR3 contains 17 residues. CDR3 residues: CASSLRQQGSTVTEQFF. CDR3 DNA sequence: TGTGCCAGCAGCCTGCGCCAACAGGGGAGTACAGTGACTGAGCAGTTCTTC.

J is TRBJ2-7 and V is TRBV27, with 8 bases lining up with TRBD1. Looked up from germline, CDR1 is MNHEY and CDR2 is SMNVEV (reference sequence). V gave up 8 bases and J gave up 5 bases; unmatched junction bases: 11. The CDR3 covers 14 residues. The CDR3 region is CASETRTGRNEQYF. In nucleotides, the CDR3 is TGTGCCAGCGAAACTCGGACAGGGCGGAACGAGCAGTACTTC.

In this sample, this clone turned up once. The same CDR3 also results from other DNA sequences found in this sample. V gene TRBV5-1 combines with J gene TRBJ1-5; D ambiguous. The CDR3 has 13 residues. Trimming left V 5 bases short and J 5 bases short, with 11 bases between. Germline CDR1 is SGHRS and CDR2 is YFSETQ. In DNA form, the CDR3 reads TGCGCCAGCAGAGATAGAGAGGATCAGCCCCAGCATTTT. This gives the protein CASRDREDQPQHF.

The rearrangement links TRBV19 to TRBJ1-5; perhaps TRBD1 as D (5 bases). Per the germline V gene, CDR1 is LNHDA and CDR2 is SQIVND (reference sequence). This CDR3 region has 15 residues. Trimming cost V 4 bases and J 6 bases, with 16 bases left between them. The CDR3 nucleotides read TGTGCCAGTAGTAGCAGGGAAGGAAGAACTCAGCCCCAGCATTTT. This translates into CASSSREGRTQPQHF.

The chain has TRBV4-1 and TRBJ2-5, with unresolved D. The CDR3 is 15 amino acids. Trimming took 1 base from V and 2 from J, leaving 11 bases between them. CDR1 is MGHRA, CDR2 YSYEKL, per germline. For the CDR3, the DNA is TGCGCCAGCAGCCAAGGAGACCGGGCTCAAGAGACCCAGTACTTC. Translated: CASSQGDRAQETQYF.

The sample holds a few counts of this clone. The V and J genes are TRBV14 and TRBJ2-7, with 7 bases matching TRBD1. CDR3 length: 14 amino acids. V lost 3 bases and J lost 3; bases outside the gene matches: 5. Germline V gives CDR1 SGHDN, CDR2 FVKESK. The CDR3 sequence: CASSHPQGVYEQYF. The DNA of the CDR3 is TGTGCCAGCAGCCATCCCCAGGGGGTCTACGAGCAGTACTTC.

V and J are TRBV29-1 and TRBJ1-1; unclear D gene. The ends were cut back, 1 base at V and 4 bases at J, with 4 bases in the middle. The CDR3 is 11 residues long. From germline, CDR1 is SQVTM and CDR2 ANQGSEA. The CDR3 sequence is CSVEGVTEAFF. The CDR3, as DNA: TGCAGCGTTGAAGGGGTCACTGAAGCTTTCTTT.

V and J are TRBV19 and TRBJ2-1, with 12 nucleotides matching TRBD2. Germline V lookup: CDR1 LNHDA, CDR2 SQIVND (reference sequence). The CDR3 is made up of 17 amino acids. Trimming removed 2 bases from V and 6 bases from J; junction bases left unmatched: 8. CDR3 protein: CASSILTSGGNLNEQFF. The CDR3 nucleotides read TGTGCCAGTAGTATATTAACTAGCGGGGGGAACCTCAATGAGCAGTTCTTC.

The V and J genes are TRBV6-5 and TRBJ1-4; D possibly corresponds to TRBD1 (5 bases). This CDR3 is built from 14 residues. V gave up 5 bases and J gave up 8 bases, with 15 bases separating them. The germline V gene encodes CDR1 MNHEY and CDR2 SVGAGI. The CDR3 is CASSEGPRREKLFF. The DNA for the CDR3 is TGTGCCAGCAGTGAGGGACCGAGAAGGGAAAAACTGTTTTTT.

This clone was seen a few times. The sample contains more than one DNA sequence encoding this CDR3. The rearrangement links TRBV28 to TRBJ2-7; TRBD2 matches at 7 bases. This CDR3 has 12 amino acids. After removal of 5 bases from V and 2 bases from J, the junction contained 0 bases not matched to a gene. CDR1 is MDHEN, CDR2 SYDVKM, per germline. The DNA for the CDR3 is TGTGCCAGCAGTAGCGGGACCTACGAGCAGTACTTC. Its translation: CASSSGTYEQYF. Filled out from reference TRBV28 and TRBJ2-7, the complete variable domain reads DVKVTQSSRYLVKRTGEKVFLECVQDMDHENMFWYRQDPGLGLRLIYFSYDVKMKEKGDIPEGYSVSREKKERFSLILESASTNQTSMYLCASSSGTYEQYFGPGTRLTVT.

This chain links TRBV27 with TRBJ2-3; D is unclear. Trimming shortened V by 6 bases and J by 0 bases, and 13 bases separated the two germline ends. This CDR3 region has 15 residues. CDR1 and CDR2 (germline): MNHEY, SMNVEV (reference sequence). Here the CDR3 reads CASSLSRASTDTQYF. As DNA, the CDR3 is TGTGCCAGCAGCCTTAGCCGGGCCAGCACAGATACGCAGTATTTT.